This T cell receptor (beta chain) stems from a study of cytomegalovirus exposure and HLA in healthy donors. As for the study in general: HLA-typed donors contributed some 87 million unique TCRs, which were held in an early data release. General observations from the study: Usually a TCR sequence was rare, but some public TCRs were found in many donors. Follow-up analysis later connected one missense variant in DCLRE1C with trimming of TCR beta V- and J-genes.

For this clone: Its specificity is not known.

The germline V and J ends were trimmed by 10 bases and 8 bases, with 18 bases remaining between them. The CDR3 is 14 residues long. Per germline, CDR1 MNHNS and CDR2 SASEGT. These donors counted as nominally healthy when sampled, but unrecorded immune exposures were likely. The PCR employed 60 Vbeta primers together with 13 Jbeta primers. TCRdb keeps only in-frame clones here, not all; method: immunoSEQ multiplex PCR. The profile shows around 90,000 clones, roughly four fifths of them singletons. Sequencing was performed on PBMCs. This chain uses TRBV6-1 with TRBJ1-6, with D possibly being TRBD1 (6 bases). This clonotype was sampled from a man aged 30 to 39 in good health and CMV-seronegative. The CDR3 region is CATTLQGLDSPLHF. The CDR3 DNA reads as TGTGCCACAACACTCCAGGGGCTTGATTCACCCCTCCACTTT.